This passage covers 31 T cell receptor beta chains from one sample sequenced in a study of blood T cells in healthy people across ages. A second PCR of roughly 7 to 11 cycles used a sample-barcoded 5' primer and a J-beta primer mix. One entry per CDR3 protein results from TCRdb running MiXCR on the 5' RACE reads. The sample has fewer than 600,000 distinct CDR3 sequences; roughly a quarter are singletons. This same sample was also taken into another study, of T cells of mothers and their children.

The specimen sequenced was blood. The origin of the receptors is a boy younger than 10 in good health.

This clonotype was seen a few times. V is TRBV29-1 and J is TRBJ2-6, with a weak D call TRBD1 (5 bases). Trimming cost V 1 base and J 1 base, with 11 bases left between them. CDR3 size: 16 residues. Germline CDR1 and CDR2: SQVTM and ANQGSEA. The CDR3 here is CSVEGDSQSGANVLTF. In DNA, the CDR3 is TGCAGCGTTGAAGGAGACAGCCAATCTGGGGCCAACGTCCTGACTTTC.

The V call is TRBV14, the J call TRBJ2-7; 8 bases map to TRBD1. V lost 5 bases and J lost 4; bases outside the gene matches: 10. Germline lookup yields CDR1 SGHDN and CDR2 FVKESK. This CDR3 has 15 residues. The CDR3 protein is CASSSGQGGPYEQYF. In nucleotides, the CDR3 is TGTGCCAGCAGCTCAGGACAGGGAGGTCCTTACGAGCAGTACTTC.

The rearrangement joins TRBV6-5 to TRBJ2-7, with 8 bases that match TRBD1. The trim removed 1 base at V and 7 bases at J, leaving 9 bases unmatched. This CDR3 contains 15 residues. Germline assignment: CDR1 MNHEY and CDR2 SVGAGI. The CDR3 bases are TGTGCCAGCAGTTACTGGTACCAGGGGGCTCGGGAGCAGTACTTC. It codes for CASSYWYQGAREQYF.

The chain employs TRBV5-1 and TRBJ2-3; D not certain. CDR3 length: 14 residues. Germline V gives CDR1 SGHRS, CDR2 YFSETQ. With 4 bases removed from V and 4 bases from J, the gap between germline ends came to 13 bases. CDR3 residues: CASSVLRLADTQYF. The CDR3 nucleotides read TGCGCCAGCAGCGTTTTGCGTTTGGCAGATACGCAGTATTTT.

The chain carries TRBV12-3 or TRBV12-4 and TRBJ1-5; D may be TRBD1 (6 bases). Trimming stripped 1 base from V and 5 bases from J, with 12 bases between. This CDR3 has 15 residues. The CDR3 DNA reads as TGTGCCAGCAGTTTAGGCAGGGGCAGTGATCAGCCCCAGCATTTT. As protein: CASSLGRGSDQPQHF.

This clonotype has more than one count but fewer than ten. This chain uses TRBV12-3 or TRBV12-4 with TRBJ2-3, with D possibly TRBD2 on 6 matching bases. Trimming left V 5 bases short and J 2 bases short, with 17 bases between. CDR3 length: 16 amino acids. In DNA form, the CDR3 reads TGTGCCAGCAGTCCCGACCGGAGGGGTCCCACAGATACGCAGTATTTT. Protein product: CASSPDRRGPTDTQYF.

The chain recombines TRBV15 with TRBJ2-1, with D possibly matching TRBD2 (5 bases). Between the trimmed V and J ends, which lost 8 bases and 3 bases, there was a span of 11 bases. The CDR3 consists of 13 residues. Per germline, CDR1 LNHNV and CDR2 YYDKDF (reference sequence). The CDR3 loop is CATSERVYNEQFF. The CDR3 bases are TGTGCCACCTCCGAGAGGGTCTACAATGAGCAGTTCTTC.

The CDR3 is CASSSAGSTDTQYF. CDR3 in DNA: TGTGCCAGCTCCTCGGCGGGGAGCACAGATACGCAGTATTTT. The chain uses TRBV12-3 or TRBV12-4 and TRBJ2-3, with D perhaps TRBD2 (6 bases). V shed 8 bases and J shed 0 bases, with 12 bases lying between them. This CDR3 has 14 residues.

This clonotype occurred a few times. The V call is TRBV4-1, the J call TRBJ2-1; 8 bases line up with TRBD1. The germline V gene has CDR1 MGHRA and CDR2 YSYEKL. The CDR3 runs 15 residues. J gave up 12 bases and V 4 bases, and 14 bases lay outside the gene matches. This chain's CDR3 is CASSRGPGGGFGQFF. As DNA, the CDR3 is TGCGCCAGCAGCCGAGGCCCAGGGGGCGGCTTTGGGCAGTTCTTC.

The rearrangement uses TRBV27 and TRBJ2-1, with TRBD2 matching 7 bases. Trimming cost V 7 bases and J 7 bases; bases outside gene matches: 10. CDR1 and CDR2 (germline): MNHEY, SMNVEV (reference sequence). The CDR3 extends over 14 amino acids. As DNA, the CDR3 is TGTGCCAGCATGGCGGGAGCCCTTTTGAATGAGCAGTTCTTC. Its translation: CASMAGALLNEQFF.

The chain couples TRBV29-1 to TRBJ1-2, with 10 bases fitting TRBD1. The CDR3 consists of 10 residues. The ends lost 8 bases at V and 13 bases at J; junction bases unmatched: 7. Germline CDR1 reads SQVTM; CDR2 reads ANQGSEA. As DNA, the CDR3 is TGCAGCACCGGGACAGGGGAGCTCACCTTC. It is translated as CSTGTGELTF.

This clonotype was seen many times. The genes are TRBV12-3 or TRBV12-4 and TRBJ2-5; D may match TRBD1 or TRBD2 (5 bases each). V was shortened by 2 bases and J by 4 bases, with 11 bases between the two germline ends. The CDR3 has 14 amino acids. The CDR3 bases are TGTGCCAGCAGTTTAAGGGCAGGGAGAGAGACCCAGTACTTC. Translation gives CASSLRAGRETQYF.

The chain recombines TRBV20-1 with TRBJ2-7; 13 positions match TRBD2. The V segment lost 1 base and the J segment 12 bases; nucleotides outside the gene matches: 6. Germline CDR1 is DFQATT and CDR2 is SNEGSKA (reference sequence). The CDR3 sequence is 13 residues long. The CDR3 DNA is TGCAGTGCTAGAGGCCCGGGACTAGCGGGACTGTACTTC. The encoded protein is CSARGPGLAGLYF.

DNA of the CDR3: TGCAGCGTCCTCCTTGCGGGAGCAAGTATAGAGACCCAGTACTTC. The encoded protein is CSVLLAGASIETQYF. The rearrangement links TRBV29-1 to TRBJ2-5; 7 bases line up with TRBD2. The germline V gene encodes CDR1 SQVTM and CDR2 ANQGSEA. J gave up 4 bases and V 6 bases, and 14 bases lay outside the gene matches. This CDR3 is 15 amino acids long.

CDR3 protein: CSVETPLGINEQFF. For the CDR3, the DNA is TGCAGCGTAGAGACACCCTTAGGGATCAATGAGCAGTTCTTC. The chain uses TRBV29-1 and TRBJ2-5; D is unresolved. The DNA end favors TRBJ2-1, so the J call may be wrong. The CDR3 has 14 residues. The germline gives CDR1 SQVTM, CDR2 ANQGSEA.

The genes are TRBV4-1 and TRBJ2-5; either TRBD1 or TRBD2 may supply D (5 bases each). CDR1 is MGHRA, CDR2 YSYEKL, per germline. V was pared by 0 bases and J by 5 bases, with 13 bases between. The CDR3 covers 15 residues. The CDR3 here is CASSQERGWGETQYF. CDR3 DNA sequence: TGCGCCAGCAGCCAAGAGAGGGGATGGGGGGAGACCCAGTACTTC.

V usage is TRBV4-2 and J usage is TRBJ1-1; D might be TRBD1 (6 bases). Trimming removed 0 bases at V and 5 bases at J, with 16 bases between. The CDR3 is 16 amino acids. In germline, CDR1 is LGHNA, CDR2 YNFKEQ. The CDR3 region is CASSQDWGGIGTEAFF. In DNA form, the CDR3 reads TGTGCCAGCAGCCAAGATTGGGGGGGCATTGGGACTGAAGCTTTCTTT.

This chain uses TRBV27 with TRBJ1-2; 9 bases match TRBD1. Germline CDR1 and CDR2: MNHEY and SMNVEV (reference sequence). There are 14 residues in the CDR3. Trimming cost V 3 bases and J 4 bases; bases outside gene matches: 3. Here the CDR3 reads CASSFSGQGYGYTF. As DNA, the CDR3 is TGTGCCAGCAGTTTTTCGGGACAGGGCTATGGCTACACCTTC.

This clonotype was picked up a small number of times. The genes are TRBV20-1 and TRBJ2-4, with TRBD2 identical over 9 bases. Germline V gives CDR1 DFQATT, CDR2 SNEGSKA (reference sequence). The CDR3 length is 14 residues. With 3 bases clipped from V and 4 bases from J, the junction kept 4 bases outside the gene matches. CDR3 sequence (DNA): TGCAGTGCTAGTCCTAGCGGGGAAAAAAACATTCAGTACTTC. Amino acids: CSASPSGEKNIQYF.

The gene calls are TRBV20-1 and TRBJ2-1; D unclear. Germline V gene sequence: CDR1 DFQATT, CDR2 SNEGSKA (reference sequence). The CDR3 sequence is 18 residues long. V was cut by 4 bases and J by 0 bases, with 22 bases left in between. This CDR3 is CSANTKGRSTSSYNEQFF. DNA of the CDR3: TGCAGTGCTAACACAAAGGGCCGGAGTACGAGCTCCTACAATGAGCAGTTCTTC.

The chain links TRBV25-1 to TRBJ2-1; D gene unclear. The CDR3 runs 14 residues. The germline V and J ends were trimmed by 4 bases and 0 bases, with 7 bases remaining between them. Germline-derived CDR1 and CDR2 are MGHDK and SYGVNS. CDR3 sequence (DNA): TGTGCCAGCAGTGTTGCCTACTCCTACAATGAGCAGTTCTTC. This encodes CASSVAYSYNEQFF.

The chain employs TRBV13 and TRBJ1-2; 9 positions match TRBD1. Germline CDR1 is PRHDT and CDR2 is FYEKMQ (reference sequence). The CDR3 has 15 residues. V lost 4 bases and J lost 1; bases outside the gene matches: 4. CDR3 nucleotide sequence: TGTGCCAGCAGCTCCACAGGGGGCCATAACTATGGCTACACCTTC. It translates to CASSSTGGHNYGYTF.

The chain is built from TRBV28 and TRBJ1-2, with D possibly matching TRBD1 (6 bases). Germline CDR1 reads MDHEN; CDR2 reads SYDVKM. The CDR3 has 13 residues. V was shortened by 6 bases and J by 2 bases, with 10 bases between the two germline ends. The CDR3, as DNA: TGTGCCAGCAGAATTGGACAGAACTATGGCTACACCTTC. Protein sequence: CASRIGQNYGYTF.

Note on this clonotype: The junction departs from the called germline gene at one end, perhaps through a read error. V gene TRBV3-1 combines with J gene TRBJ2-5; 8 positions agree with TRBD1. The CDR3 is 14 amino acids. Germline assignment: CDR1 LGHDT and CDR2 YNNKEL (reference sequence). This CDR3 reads CASSRGQDGETQCF. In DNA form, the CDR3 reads TGTGCCAGCAGCCGGGGACAGGACGGTGAGACCCAGTGCTTC.

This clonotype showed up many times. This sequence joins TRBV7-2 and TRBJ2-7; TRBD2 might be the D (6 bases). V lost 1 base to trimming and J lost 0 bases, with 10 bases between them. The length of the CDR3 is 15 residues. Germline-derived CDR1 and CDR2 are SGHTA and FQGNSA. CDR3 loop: CASSLDSGASYEQYF. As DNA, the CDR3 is TGTGCCAGCAGCTTAGATAGCGGAGCCTCCTACGAGCAGTACTTC. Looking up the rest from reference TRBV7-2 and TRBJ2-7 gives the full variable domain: GAGVSQSPSNKVTEKGKDVELRCDPISGHTALYWYRQSLGQGLEFLIYFQGNSAPDKSGLPSDRFSAERTGGSVSTLTIQRTQQEDSAVYLCASSLDSGASYEQYFGPGTRLTVT.

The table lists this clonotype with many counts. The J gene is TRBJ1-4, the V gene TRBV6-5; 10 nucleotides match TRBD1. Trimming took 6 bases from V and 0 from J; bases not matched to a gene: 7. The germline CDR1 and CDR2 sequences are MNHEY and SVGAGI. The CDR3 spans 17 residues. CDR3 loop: CASSRDRGGSTNEKLFF. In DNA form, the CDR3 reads TGTGCCAGCAGCCGGGACAGGGGAGGCTCAACTAATGAAAAACTGTTTTTT.

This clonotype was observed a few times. The CDR3: CSARDPEGSTEAFF. CDR3 DNA sequence: TGCAGTGCTAGAGATCCGGAGGGCAGCACTGAAGCTTTCTTT. The chain combines TRBV20-1 with TRBJ1-1; D remains ambiguous. The germline V gene encodes CDR1 DFQATT and CDR2 SNEGSKA (reference sequence). This CDR3 spans 14 amino acids. The germline V and J ends were trimmed by 0 bases and 4 bases, with 12 bases remaining between them.

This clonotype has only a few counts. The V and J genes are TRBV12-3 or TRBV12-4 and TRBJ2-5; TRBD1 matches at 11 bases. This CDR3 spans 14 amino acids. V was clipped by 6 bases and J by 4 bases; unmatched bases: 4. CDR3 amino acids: CASRGQGEGETQYF. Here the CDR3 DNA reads TGTGCCAGCAGGGGACAGGGGGAAGGAGAGACCCAGTACTTC.

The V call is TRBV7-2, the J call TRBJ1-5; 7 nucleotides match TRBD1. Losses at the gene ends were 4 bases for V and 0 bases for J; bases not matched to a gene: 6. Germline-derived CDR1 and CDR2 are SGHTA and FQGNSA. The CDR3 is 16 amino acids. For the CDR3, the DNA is TGTGCCAGCAGCTCCCACAGGGGCGTTAGCAATCAGCCCCAGCATTTT. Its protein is CASSSHRGVSNQPQHF.

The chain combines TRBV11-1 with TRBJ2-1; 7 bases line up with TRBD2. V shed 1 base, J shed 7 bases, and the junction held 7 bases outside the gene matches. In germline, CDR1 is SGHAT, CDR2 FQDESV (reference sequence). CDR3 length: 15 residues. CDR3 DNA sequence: TGTGCCAGCAGCTTAGTGGCTAGCGGTCCAAATGAGCAGTTCTTC. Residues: CASSLVASGPNEQFF.

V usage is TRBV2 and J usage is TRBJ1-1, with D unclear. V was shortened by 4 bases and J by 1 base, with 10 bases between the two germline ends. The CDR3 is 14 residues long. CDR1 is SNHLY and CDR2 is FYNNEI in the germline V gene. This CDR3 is CASSGEVANTEAFF. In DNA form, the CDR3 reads TGTGCCAGCAGTGGGGAGGTGGCGAACACTGAAGCTTTCTTT.